This TCR beta chain was identified during a study of T cells after yellow fever vaccination. The CDR3 is 18 residues long, ends included. A process of 5'RACE template switching, which added a universal primer site and UMIs, was used to make TCR cDNA. TCRdb ran MiXCR on the 5' RACE reads and lists one entry per CDR3 protein. This sample has 100,000 to 150,000 distinct CDR3 sequences, with almost 9% found just once. As concerns this clonotype: Its cognate antigen is unknown. The limits of the CDR3 on the DNA are not certain, so only TCRdb's listed CDR3 is given.

Study-wide results and caveats: From the bulk population, abundant clonotypes could contaminate and appear within FACS-sorted repertoires. Re-detected after boosting: most primary clones, 96% of CD4 and 80% to 90% of CD8.

The sequences come from CD8+ T cells sorted from PBMCs, collected on the day of the yellow fever booster vaccination. The V and J genes are TRBV7-5 and TRBJ1-1; no DNA check was done on the table's D call, TRBD1. TRBV7-5 is designated a pseudogene. The TCR comes from a man aged 18 to 35 who received the YFV17D yellow fever vaccine. The CDR3 sequence is CISVPEASRTGLDTEAFF.